The clone carrying this T cell receptor beta chain was recorded only once. Its antigen is not known. The junction differs from germline at one of its ends, possibly a read error. Germline V CDR1 and CDR2: SGHDT, YYEEEE. This CDR3 is 14 amino acids long. This entry comes from a study of CD8 T cells in ankylosing spondylitis. TCRdb used MiXCR to reprocess the 5' RACE reads, holding one entry per CDR3 protein. This sample has around 220,000 distinct CDR3 sequences, with about 11% found just once. Study outcomes and limitations: Apparently characteristic of ankylosing spondylitis blood was a TCR beta motif (about 8 highly homologous variants). As reported, disease-linked clones showed significant enrichment in matched ankylosing spondylitis synovial fluid.

The receptor was derived from a male donor with ankylosing spondylitis or in good health (not recorded which). The rearrangement links TRBV5-6 to TRBJ1-6, with a tentative D call TRBD1 (5 bases). The source material was blood, either unsorted or a sorted T cell fraction (not recorded which). The CDR3 bases are TGTGCCAGCAGCCCGGGACCGATGAATTCACCCCTCCCCTTT. It is translated as CASSPGPMNSPLPF.